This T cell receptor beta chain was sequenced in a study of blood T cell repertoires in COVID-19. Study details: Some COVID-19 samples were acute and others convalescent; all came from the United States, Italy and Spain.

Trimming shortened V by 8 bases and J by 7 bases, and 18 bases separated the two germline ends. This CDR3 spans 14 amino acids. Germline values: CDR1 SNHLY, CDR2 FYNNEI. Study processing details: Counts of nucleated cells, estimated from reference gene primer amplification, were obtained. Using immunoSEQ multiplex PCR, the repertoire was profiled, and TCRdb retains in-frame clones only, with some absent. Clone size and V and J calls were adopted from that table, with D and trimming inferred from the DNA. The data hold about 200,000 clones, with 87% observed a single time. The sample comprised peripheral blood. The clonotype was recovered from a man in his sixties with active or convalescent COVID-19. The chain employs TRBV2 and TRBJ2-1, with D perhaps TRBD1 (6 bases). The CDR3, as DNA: TGTGCCAGCGGGGCTACAGGGACGAATAATGAGCAGTTCTTC. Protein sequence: CASGATGTNNEQFF.